The 2 T cell receptor beta chains listed next were all sequenced from one sample in a study of blood T cell repertoires in COVID-19. This table comes from immunoSEQ multiplex PCR, and its TCRdb copy is limited to in-frame clones, with some not included. The sample carries about 120,000 clones, about four fifths recorded once. Sequencing was done on a sample of peripheral blood. The receptors derive from a man aged 25-45 years with COVID-19, enrolled during active disease.

This clone was detected once. The V call is TRBV21-1, the J call TRBJ1-5. TRBV21-1 is noted as a pseudogene. This CDR3 has 11 amino acids. The CDR3 sequence is CVERGEGPQHF. For the CDR3, the DNA is TGTGTCGAGAGGGGGGAGGGACCCCAGCATTTT.

V gene TRBV27 combines with J gene TRBJ2-3; 7 bases agree with TRBD2. V was clipped by 2 bases and J by 1 base; unmatched bases: 3. Germline assignment: CDR1 MNHEY and CDR2 SMNVEV (reference sequence). This CDR3 has 15 amino acids. The CDR3 nucleotides read TGTGCCAGCAGTTTACTGGGGGGGGGCACAGATACGCAGTATTTT. It specifies CASSLLGGGTDTQYF.